These 8 T cell receptor beta chains were all obtained from the same sample, sequenced in a study of shared clonotypes between healthy human individuals. The repertoire was sequenced with immunoSEQ multiplex PCR; TCRdb's copy has only in-frame clones and lacks some. The data contain millions of clones, approximately 93% of them seen just once; the ten biggest clones take up 0.39%. Sequenced sample: naive CD4+ T cells from PBMCs. As for subset: CD45RA+ positively selected. These receptors originate from a man between 18 and 35 years old in good health. Some clones in this sample may be carry-over from other donors' samples.

The chain has TRBV5-4 and TRBJ2-2; D tentatively fits TRBD1 or TRBD2 (6 bases each). V lost 4 bases, J lost 1 base, and 17 bases lay in between. Germline CDR1 SGHNT, CDR2 YYREEE (reference sequence). The CDR3 spans 17 residues. This chain's CDR3 is CASSPLGGRLNTGELFF. The CDR3 coding sequence is TGTGCCAGCAGCCCCCTAGGGGGGCGCCTGAACACCGGGGAGCTGTTTTTT.

The rearrangement links TRBV28 to TRBJ2-3, with TRBD1 matching 10 bases. Germline CDR1 reads MDHEN; CDR2 reads SYDVKM. The CDR3 loop spans 15 amino acids. V was pared by 5 bases and J by 4 bases, with 6 bases of the junction left unmatched. The CDR3 DNA is TGTGCCAGCAGTCGCCCCGGGACAGGGGCAGATACGCAGTATTTT. This translates into CASSRPGTGADTQYF. Supplemented by reference TRBV28 and TRBJ2-3, the full variable domain reads DVKVTQSSRYLVKRTGEKVFLECVQDMDHENMFWYRQDPGLGLRLIYFSYDVKMKEKGDIPEGYSVSREKKERFSLILESASTNQTSMYLCASSRPGTGADTQYFGPGTRLTVL.

CDR3 sequence (DNA): TGCGCCAGCAGTGATGCGGGAGGTGCTTACGAGCAGTACTTC. The encoded protein is CASSDAGGAYEQYF. The chain carries TRBV5-1 and TRBJ2-7; TRBD2 matches at 8 bases. V was pared by 5 bases and J by 4 bases, with 8 bases of the junction left unmatched. Germline loops: CDR1 SGHRS, CDR2 YFSETQ. The CDR3 sequence is 14 residues long.

This chain connects TRBV28 to TRBJ2-7; D call uncertain. Trimming took 4 bases from V and 13 from J, leaving 14 bases between them. This CDR3 has 11 amino acids. Germline CDR1 reads MDHEN; CDR2 reads SYDVKM. CDR3 sequence: CASSSPDSSYF. The DNA for the CDR3 is TGTGCCAGCAGTTCCCCAGACTCTAGTTACTTC. Full variable domain (missing parts from reference TRBV28 and TRBJ2-7): DVKVTQSSRYLVKRTGEKVFLECVQDMDHENMFWYRQDPGLGLRLIYFSYDVKMKEKGDIPEGYSVSREKKERFSLILESASTNQTSMYLCASSSPDSSYFGPGTRLTVT.

This chain connects TRBV4-2 to TRBJ2-3; D is uncertain. The germline V gene has CDR1 LGHNA and CDR2 YNFKEQ. V was trimmed by 1 base and J by 0 bases, leaving 8 bases between them. This CDR3 has 15 residues. The CDR3 nucleotides are TGTGCCAGCAGCCAAGTCGGCGGCAGCACAGATACGCAGTATTTT. It codes for CASSQVGGSTDTQYF.

The chain is built from TRBV6-1 and TRBJ2-7; D gene ambiguous. The CDR3 is 14 amino acids. Looked up from germline, CDR1 is MNHNS and CDR2 is SASEGT. V lost 6 bases and J lost 5, with 17 bases in between. CDR3 sequence: CASSGPKGRHEQYF. In nucleotides, the CDR3 is TGTGCCAGCAGCGGACCTAAAGGACGTCACGAGCAGTACTTC.

In the case of this clone: This same CDR3 is encoded by further DNA sequences in the sample. The chain couples TRBV5-1 to TRBJ2-1; TRBD2 aligns across 9 bases. J lost 3 bases, V lost 1 base, and 2 bases had no gene match. Germline V gene data show CDR1 as SGHRS and CDR2 as YFSETQ. The CDR3 runs 15 residues. CDR3 nucleotide sequence: TGCGCCAGCAGCTTGCTTAGCGGGAGCTACAATGAGCAGTTCTTC. Encoded protein: CASSLLSGSYNEQFF.

This clone has more than one count but fewer than ten. Additional DNA sequences in this sample encode the identical CDR3. CDR3: CASSVRYTGELFF. The CDR3 nucleotides are TGTGCCAGCAGCGTAAGGTACACCGGGGAGCTGTTTTTT. The rearrangement uses TRBV9 and TRBJ2-2; D gene ambiguous. V gave up 1 base and J gave up 3 bases, with 4 bases separating them. This CDR3 comprises 13 residues. Germline CDR1 reads SGDLS; CDR2 reads YYNGEE.